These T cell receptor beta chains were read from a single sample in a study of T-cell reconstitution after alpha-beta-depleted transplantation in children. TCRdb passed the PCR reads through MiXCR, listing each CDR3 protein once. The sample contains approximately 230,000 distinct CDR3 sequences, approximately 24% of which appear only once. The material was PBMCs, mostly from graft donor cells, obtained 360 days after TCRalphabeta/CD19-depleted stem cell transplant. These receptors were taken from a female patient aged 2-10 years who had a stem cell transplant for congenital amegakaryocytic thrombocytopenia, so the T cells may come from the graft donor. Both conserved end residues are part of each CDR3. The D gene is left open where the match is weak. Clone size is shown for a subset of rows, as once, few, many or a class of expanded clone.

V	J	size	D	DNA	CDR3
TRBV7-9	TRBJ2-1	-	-	TGTGCCAGCAGCTTAACACAACTCAACAATGAGCAGTTCTTC	CASSLTQLNNEQFF
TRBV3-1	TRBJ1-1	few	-	TGTGCCAGCAGCCAAGGACAGGATGACACTGAAGCTTTCTTT	CASSQGQDDTEAFF
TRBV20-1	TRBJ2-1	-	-	TGCAGTGCTGGCCAGTGGGAGGTGGCTGGGAATGAGCAGTTCTTC	CSAGQWEVAGNEQFF
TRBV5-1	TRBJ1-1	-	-	TGCGCCAGCAGCTTGGCAACGTCGAACACTGAAGCTTTCTTT	CASSLATSNTEAFF
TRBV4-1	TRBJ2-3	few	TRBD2	TGCGCCAGCAGCCAAGAATCGGTAGCGGGGGGTAGCACAGATACGCAGTATTTT	CASSQESVAGGSTDTQYF
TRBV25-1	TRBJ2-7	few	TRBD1	TGTGCCAGCAGTGAACTGGGGACAGGGTTAAACGAGCAGTACTTC	CASSELGTGLNEQYF
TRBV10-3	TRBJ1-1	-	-	TGTGCCATCACAGGGGCGACTGAAGCTTTCTTT	CAITGATEAFF
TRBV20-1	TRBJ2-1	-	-	TGCAGTGCTCACAAGCCGGGGACGTTCTCCTACAATGAGCAGTTCTTC	CSAHKPGTFSYNEQFF
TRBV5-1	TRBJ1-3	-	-	TGCGCCAGCAGCCCCCGGACGGCCAGCTCTGGAAACACCATATATTTT	CASSPRTASSGNTIYF
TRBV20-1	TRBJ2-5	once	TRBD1	TGCAGTGCTGGTCTCCAGGGGGCCTGGGAGACCCGGTACTTC	CSAGLQGAWETRYF
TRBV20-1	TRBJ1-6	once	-	TGCAGTGCCCTCGACCTCGTCTATTCACCCCTCCACTTT	CSALDLVYSPLHF
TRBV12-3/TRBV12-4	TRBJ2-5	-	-	TGTGCCAGCAGGGGGTTAAAGGAAGAGACCCAGTACTTC	CASRGLKEETQYF
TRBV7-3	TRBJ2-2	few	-	TGTGCCAGCAGCTTACAGGGGAACACCGGGGAGCTGTTTTTT	CASSLQGNTGELFF
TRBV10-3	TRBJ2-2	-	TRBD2	TGTGCCATCAGCGCCGGGACTACGAACACCGGGGAGCTGTTTTTT	CAISAGTTNTGELFF
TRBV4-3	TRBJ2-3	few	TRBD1	TGCGCCAGCAGCCCAGGTCCAACAGGGGCCACCGGAGATACGCAGTATTTT	CASSPGPTGATGDTQYF